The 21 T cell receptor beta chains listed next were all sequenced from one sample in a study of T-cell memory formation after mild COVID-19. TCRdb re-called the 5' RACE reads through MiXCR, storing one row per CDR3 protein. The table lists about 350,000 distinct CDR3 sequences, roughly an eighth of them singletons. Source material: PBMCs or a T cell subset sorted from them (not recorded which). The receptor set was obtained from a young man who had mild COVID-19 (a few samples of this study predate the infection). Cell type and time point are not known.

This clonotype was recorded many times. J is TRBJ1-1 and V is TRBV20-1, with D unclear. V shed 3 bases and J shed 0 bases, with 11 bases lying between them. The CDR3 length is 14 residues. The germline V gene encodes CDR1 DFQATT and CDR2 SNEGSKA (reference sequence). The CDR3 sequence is CSASDGFMNTEAFF. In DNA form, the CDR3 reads TGCAGTGCTAGTGACGGATTCATGAACACTGAAGCTTTCTTT.

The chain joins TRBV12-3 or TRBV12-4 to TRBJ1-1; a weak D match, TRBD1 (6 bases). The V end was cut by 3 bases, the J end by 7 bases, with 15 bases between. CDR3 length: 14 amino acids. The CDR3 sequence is CASSLGRGWGEAFF. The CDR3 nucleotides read TGTGCCAGCAGTTTGGGCAGGGGCTGGGGTGAAGCTTTCTTT.

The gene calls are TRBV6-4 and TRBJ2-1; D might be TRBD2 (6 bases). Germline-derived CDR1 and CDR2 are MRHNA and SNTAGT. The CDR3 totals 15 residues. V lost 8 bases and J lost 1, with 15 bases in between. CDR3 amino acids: CASGGWRGSYNEQFF. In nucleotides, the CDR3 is TGTGCCAGCGGGGGGTGGCGGGGATCCTACAATGAGCAGTTCTTC.

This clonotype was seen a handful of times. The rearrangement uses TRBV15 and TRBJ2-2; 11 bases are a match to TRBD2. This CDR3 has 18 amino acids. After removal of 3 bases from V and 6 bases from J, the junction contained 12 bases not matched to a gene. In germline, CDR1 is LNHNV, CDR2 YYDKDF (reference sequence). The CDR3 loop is CATSRDRLAGSKAGELFF. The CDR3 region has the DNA TGTGCCACCAGCAGGGATAGACTAGCGGGGTCCAAAGCCGGGGAGCTGTTTTTT.

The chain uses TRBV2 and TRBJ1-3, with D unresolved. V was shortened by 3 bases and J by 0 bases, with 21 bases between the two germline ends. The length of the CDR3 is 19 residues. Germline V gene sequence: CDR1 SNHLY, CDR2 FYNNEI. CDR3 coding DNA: TGTGCCAGCAGTGATGTAATCGCCCTGGAGACTTTCTCTGGAAACACCATATATTTT. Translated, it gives CASSDVIALETFSGNTIYF.

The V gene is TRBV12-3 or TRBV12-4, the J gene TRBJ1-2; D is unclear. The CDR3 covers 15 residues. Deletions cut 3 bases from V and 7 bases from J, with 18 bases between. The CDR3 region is CASSFASFPLSGYTF. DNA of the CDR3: TGTGCCAGCAGTTTTGCCAGCTTCCCCCTGTCTGGCTACACCTTC.

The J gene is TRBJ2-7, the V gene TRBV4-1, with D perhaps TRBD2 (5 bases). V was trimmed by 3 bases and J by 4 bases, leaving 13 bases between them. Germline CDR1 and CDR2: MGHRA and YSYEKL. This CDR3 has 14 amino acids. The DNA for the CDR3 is TGCGCCAGCAGCCAGGGAGCGACCAAATACGAGCAGTACTTC. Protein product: CASSQGATKYEQYF.

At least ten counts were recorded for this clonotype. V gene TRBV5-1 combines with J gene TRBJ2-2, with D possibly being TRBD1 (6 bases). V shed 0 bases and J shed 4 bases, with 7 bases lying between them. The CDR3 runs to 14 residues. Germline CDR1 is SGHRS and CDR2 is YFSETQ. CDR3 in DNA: TGCGCCAGCAGCTTGGAAGGGGGCACCGGGGAGCTGTTTTTT. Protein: CASSLEGGTGELFF.

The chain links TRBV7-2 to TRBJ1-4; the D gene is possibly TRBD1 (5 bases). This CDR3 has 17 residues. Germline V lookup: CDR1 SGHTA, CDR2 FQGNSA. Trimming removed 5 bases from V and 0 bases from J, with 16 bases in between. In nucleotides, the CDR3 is TGTGCCAGCAGCAAGCGGGGCAGGGATGCAACTAATGAAAAACTGTTTTTT. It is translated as CASSKRGRDATNEKLFF.

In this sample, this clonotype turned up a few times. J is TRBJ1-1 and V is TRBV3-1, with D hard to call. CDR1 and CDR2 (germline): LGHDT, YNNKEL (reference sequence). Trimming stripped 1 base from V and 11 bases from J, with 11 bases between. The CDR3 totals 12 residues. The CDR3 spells CASSQGDGSAFF. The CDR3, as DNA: TGTGCCAGCAGCCAAGGGGATGGGAGTGCTTTCTTT.

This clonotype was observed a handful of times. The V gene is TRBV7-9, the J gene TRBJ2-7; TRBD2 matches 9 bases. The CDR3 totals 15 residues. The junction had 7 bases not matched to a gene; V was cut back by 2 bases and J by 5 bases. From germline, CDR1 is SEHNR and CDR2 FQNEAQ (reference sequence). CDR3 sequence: CASSLTRGGDDEQYF. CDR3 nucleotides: TGTGCCAGCAGCTTAACGCGGGGGGGTGACGACGAGCAGTACTTC.

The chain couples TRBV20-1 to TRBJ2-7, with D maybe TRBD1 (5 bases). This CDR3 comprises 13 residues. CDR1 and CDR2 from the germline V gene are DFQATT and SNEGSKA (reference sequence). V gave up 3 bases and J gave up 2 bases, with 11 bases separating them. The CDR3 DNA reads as TGCAGTGCTAGCTCAGGGCCCACCTACGAGCAGTACGTC. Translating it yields CSASSGPTYEQYV.

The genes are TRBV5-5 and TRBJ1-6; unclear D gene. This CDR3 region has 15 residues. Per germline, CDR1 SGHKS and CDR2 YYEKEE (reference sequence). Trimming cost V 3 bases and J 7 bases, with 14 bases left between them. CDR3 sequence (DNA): TGTGCCAGCAGCTCATCTGGGGTGAGGAATTCACCCCTCCACTTT. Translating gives CASSSSGVRNSPLHF.

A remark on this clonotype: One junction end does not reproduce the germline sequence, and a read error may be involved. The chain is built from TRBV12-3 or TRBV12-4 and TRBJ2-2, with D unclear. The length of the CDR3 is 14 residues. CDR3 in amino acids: CASNLGLVSGELFF. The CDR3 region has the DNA TGTGCCAGCAATTTAGGCCTAGTTTCCGGGGAGCTGTTTTTT.

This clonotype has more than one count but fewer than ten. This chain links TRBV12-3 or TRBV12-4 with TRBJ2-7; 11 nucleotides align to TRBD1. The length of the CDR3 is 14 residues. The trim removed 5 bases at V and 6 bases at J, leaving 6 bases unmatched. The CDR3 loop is CASSPDRGPAEQYV. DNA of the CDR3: TGTGCCAGCAGTCCGGACAGGGGGCCGGCCGAGCAGTACGTC.

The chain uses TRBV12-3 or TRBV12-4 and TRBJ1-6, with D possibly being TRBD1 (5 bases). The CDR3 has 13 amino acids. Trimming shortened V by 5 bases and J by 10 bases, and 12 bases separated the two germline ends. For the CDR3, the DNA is TGTGCCAGCAGTCCCCGACAGTGGTCACCCCTCCACTTT. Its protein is CASSPRQWSPLHF.

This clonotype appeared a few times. CDR3 loop: CASSVDRETQYF. The CDR3 DNA reads TGTGCCAGCAGTGTAGACAGAGAGACCCAGTACTTC. The V call is TRBV12-3 or TRBV12-4, the J call TRBJ2-5, with a possible D match to TRBD1 (5 bases). CDR3 size: 12 residues. V lost 5 bases and J 4 bases, leaving 8 bases between the germline ends.

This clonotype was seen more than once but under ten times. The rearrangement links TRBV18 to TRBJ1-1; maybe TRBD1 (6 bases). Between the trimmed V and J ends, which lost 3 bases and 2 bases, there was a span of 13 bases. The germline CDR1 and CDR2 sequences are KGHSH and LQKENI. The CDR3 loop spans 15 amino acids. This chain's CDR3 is CASSPPGGQNTEAFF. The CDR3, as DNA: TGTGCCAGCTCACCGCCCGGGGGACAAAACACTGAAGCTTTCTTT. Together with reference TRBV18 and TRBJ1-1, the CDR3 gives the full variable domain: NAGVMQNPRHLVRRRGQEARLRCSPMKGHSHVYWYRQLPEEGLKFMVYLQKENIIDESGMPKERFSAEFPKEGPSILRIQQVVRGDSAAYFCASSPPGGQNTEAFFGQGTRLTVV.

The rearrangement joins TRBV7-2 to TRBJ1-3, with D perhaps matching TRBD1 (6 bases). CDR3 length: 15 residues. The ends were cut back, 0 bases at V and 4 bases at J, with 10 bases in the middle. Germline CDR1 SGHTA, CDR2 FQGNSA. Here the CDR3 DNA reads TGTGCCAGCAGCTTAGCAGGGACAAGGGGAAACACCATATATTTT. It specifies CASSLAGTRGNTIYF.

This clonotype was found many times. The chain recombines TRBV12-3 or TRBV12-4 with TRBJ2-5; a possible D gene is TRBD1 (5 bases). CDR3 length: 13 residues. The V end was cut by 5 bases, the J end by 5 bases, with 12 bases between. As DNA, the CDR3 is TGTGCCAGCAGTCCAGGACATTTGGAGACCCAGTACTTC. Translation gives CASSPGHLETQYF.

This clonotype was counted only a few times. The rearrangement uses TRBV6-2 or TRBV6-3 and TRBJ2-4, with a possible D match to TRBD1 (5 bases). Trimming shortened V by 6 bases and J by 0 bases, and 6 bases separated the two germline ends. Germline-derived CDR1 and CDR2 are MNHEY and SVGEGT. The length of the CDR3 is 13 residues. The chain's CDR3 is CASSQGAKNIQYF. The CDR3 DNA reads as TGTGCCAGCAGCCAGGGAGCCAAAAACATTCAGTACTTC.